Listed below are T cell receptor beta chains from one sample, sequenced in a study of blood T cell repertoires in COVID-19. Some clones are missing from TCRdb's copy, which holds only in-frame ones; the method was immunoSEQ multiplex PCR. The table has approximately 130,000 clones, 86% seen once. The sequenced sample was PBMCs or T cells enriched from blood (not recorded which). All receptors come from a woman aged 45-65 years who had recovered from COVID-19. Each CDR3 is given without its conserved first and last residue.

V gene,CDR3 length,J gene,CDR3 protein
TRBV18,12,TRBJ2-7,ASSPARTTYEQY
TRBV19,16,TRBJ2-3,ASSSIFPASGATDTQY
TRBV19,13,TRBJ2-7,ASKTSSGGSYEQY
TRBV19,13,TRBJ2-2,ATPGAGGDTGELF
TRBV29-1,12,TRBJ2-2,SVQRGLATGELF
TRBV9,13,TRBJ1-2,ASSVVGTGGYGYT
TRBV5-1,12,TRBJ1-2,ASSLHGTGDGYT
TRBV25-1,11,TRBJ2-5,ASSATGEETQY
TRBV7-8,17,TRBJ2-5,ASSLLPGLAGAPQETQY
TRBV30,11,TRBJ2-3,AWSWGGSDTQY
TRBV3-1/TRBV3-2,12,TRBJ2-2,ASSQVSNTGELF
TRBV7-9,11,TRBJ2-4,ASSSRQGTVAY
TRBV5-1,12,TRBJ1-1,ASSLGRGDTEAF
TRBV25-1,11,TRBJ1-1,ASSPTGETEAF
TRBV27,14,TRBJ2-2,ASTRFRGHRTGELF
TRBV6-5,13,TRBJ1-3,ASRLLDRAGNTIY
TRBV27,11,TRBJ2-4,ASAKGAQNIQY
TRBV10-1,11,TRBJ1-1,ASSETDRGHAF
TRBV4-1,16,TRBJ1-3,ASSQDRAGGGEWNTIY
TRBV4-1,14,TRBJ2-1,ASSQEGTGGYNEQF
TRBV24-1,14,TRBJ2-2,ATSDTGTGKTGELF
TRBV12-3/TRBV12-4,11,TRBJ2-1,ASTPPGFNEQF
TRBV11-3,10,TRBJ2-3,ASTGRTDTQY
TRBV19,11,TRBJ2-7,ASSSADTYEQY
TRBV4-1,15,TRBJ2-7,ASSQDSTGVGTYEQY
TRBV5-4,13,TRBJ1-2,ASSTTGGSLGGYT
TRBV10-3,14,TRBJ2-3,AISESEWETTDTQY
TRBV6-5,11,TRBJ1-2,ASSYVGGYGYT
TRBV30,12,TRBJ1-6,AWSVGQSNSPLH
TRBV13,12,TRBJ1-3,ASTGGQGGNTIY